This T cell receptor beta chain was identified during a study of Tregs in tolerant kidney transplant recipients. Here immunoSEQ multiplex PCR was the method, and the copy in TCRdb shows in-frame clones only, minus some. Altogether tens of thousands of clones are present, about 92% being singletons, with the ten largest covering roughly 5%. CDR3 length equals 15 residues. V dropped 5 bases and J dropped 3; count of bases not matched to a gene: 5. Germline assignment: CDR1 MGHRA and CDR2 YSYEKL. This sequence was found in a human donor in good health. The chain links TRBV4-1 to TRBJ2-7; 12 bases agree with TRBD1. The sample consisted of CD8+ T cells from blood. The CDR3 region is CASSFRDRGLYEQYF. CDR3 DNA sequence: TGCGCCAGCAGCTTCCGGGACAGGGGGCTCTACGAGCAGTACTTC.